This TCR beta chain appears in the sequencing data of a study of T cell responses to AZD1222 COVID-19 vaccine. Overall study findings and caveats: Targeting of unmutated variant regions was reportedly seen in nearly half of spike-specific TCRs. The study sampled repertoires only after the peak T cell response. There were mostly white British donors and more females than males, and clonal diversity was possibly underestimated. Spike was spanned by vaccine-associated CD4 TCRs, which were dominant at 160-218 and 743-854.

Germline values: CDR1 LNHDA, CDR2 SQIVND (reference sequence). This CDR3 spans 15 amino acids. V lost 6 bases and J lost 1; bases outside the gene matches: 3. TCRdb's table, derived via immunoSEQ multiplex PCR, lists solely in-frame clones and lacks some. The sample consists of under 200,000 clones, more than 90% of them appearing once. Worth noting for this clone: Its antigen is still unknown.

The chain uses TRBV19 and TRBJ2-2, with 9 nucleotides matching TRBD1. Sequenced material: peripheral blood, taken 28 days after the second dose of the MenACWY control vaccine. The sequence came from an adult who received the MenACWY meningococcal vaccine as a control. The CDR3 DNA reads TGTGCCAGTAGGGGACAGGGCTGGAACACCGGGGAGCTGTTTTTT. As protein: CASRGQGWNTGELFF.